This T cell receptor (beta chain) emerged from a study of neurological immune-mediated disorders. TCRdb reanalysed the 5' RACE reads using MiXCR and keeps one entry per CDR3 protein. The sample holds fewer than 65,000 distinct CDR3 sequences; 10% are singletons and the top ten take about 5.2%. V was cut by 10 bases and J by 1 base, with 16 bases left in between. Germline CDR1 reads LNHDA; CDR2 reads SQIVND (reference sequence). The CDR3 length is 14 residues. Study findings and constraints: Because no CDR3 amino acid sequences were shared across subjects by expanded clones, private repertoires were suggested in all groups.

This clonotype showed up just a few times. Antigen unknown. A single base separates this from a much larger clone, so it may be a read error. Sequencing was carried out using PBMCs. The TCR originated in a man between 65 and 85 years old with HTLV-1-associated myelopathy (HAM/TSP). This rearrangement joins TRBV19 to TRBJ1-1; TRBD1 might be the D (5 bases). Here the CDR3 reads CATRPGGRNTEAFF. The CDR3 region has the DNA TGTGCCACAAGACCCGGGGGTCGGAACACTGAAGCTTTCTTT.